This T cell receptor beta chain was retrieved from a study of graft-versus-host responses after intestinal transplantation. Study-wide results and caveats: Graft-donor T cell macrochimerism in patients accompanied high graft-versus-host to host-versus-graft clonal ratios in allografts.

About this clone itself: What it recognizes is unknown.

Germline V gene data show CDR1 as SGDLS and CDR2 as YYNGEE. The CDR3 is made up of 15 amino acids. The V gene end was trimmed by 3 bases and the J gene end by 4 bases; junction bases not matched to a gene: 4. Data came from immunoSEQ multiplex PCR; TCRdb stores just in-frame clones and leaves some out. The repertoire holds 90,000 to 150,000 clones, with just under 95% as singletons. The chain has TRBV9 and TRBJ2-5, with TRBD2 identical over 12 bases. Here the sequenced sample was unstimulated CD4+ T cells sorted from spleen or lymph node cells, taken before intestinal transplant. The source is a human donor who received an intestinal transplant. CDR3 loop: CASSDRTSGIETQYF. CDR3 coding DNA: TGTGCCAGCAGCGATCGGACTAGCGGGATAGAGACCCAGTACTTC.